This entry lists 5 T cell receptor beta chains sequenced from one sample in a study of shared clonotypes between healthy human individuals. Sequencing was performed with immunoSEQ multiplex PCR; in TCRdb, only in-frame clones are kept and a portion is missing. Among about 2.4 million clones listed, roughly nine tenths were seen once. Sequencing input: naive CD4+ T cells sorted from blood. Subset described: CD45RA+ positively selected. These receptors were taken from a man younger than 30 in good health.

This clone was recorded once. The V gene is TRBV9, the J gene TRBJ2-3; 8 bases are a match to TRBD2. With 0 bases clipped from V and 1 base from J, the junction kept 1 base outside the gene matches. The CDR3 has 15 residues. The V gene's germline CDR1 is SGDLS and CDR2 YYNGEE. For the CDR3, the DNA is TGTGCCAGCAGCGTAGATAGCGGGGGCACAGATACGCAGTATTTT. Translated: CASSVDSGGTDTQYF.

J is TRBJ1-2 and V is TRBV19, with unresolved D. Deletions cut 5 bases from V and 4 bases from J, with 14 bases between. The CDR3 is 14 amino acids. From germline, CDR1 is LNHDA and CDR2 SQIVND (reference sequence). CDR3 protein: CASSLALWGYGYTF. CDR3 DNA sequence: TGTGCCAGTAGTCTTGCTTTATGGGGCTATGGCTACACCTTC. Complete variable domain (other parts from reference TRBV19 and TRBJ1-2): DGGITQSPKYLFRKEGQNVTLSCEQNLNHDAMYWYRQDPGQGLRLIYYSQIVNDFQKGDIAEGYSVSREKKESFPLTVTSAQKNPTAFYLCASSLALWGYGYTFGSGTRLTVV.

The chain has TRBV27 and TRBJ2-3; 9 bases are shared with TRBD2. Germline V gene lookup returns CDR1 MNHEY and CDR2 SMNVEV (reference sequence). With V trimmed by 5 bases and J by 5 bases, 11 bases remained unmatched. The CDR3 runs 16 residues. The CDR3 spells CASSPPMGAGGDTQYF. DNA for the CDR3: TGTGCCAGCAGTCCTCCTATGGGAGCGGGGGGAGATACGCAGTATTTT.

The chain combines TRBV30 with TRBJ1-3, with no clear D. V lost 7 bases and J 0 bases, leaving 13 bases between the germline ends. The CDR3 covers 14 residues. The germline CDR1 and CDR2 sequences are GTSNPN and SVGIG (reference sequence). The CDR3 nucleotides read TGTGCCTCCCCCGGCTCGAGCTCTGGAAACACCATATATTTT. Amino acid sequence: CASPGSSSGNTIYF. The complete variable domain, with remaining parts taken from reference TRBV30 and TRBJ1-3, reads SQTIHQWPATLVQPVGSPLSLECTVEGTSNPNLYWYRQAAGRGLQLLFYSVGIGQISSEVPQNLSASRPQDRQFILSSKKLLLSDSGFYLCASPGSSSGNTIYFGEGSWLTVV.

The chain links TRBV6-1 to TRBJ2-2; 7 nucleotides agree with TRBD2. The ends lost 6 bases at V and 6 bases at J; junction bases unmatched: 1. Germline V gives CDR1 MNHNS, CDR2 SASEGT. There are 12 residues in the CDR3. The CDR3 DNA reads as TGTGCCAGCAGGGCGGGGGCCGGGGAGCTGTTTTTT. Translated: CASRAGAGELFF.